Detailed here is one T cell receptor (beta chain). The record originates from a study of blood T cell repertoires in COVID-19. Study in general: Some COVID-19 samples were acute and others convalescent; all came from the United States, Italy and Spain.

Clones were sequenced by immunoSEQ multiplex PCR, and TCRdb holds only the in-frame ones, with some missing. The sample gives 75,000 to 95,000 clones, 70% to 90% of which show up once; around 3% is in the top ten. Trimming removed 6 bases from V and 0 bases from J; junction bases left unmatched: 7. Germline lookup yields CDR1 ENHRY and CDR2 SYGVKD. The CDR3 has 16 residues. The sample taken for sequencing was peripheral blood. The sequence was collected from a woman over 75 with acute or convalescent COVID-19. The genes are TRBV10-3 and TRBJ1-2, with 10 nucleotides matching TRBD1. The CDR3 DNA sequence: TGTGCCATCAGCGACCGGACAGGGGGGTCTAACTATGGCTACACCTTC. This sequence encodes CAISDRTGGSNYGYTF.